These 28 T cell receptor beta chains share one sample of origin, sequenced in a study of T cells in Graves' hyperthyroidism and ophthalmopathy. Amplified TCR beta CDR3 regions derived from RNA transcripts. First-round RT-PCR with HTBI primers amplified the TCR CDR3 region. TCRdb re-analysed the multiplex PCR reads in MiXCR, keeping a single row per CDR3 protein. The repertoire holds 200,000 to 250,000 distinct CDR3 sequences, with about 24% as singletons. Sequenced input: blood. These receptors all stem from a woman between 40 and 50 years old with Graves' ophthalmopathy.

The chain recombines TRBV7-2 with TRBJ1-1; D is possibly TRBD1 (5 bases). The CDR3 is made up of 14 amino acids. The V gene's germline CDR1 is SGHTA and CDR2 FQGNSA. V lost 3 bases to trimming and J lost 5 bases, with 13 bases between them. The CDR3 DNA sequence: TGTGCCAGCAGCTTCTTGACCAAGGGGACTGAAGCTTTCTTT. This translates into CASSFLTKGTEAFF.

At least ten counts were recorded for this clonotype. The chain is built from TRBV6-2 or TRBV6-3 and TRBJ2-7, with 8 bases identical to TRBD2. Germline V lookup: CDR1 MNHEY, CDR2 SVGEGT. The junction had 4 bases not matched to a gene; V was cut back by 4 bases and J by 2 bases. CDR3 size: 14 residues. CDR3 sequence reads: CASSSPGLAYEQYF. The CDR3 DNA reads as TGTGCCAGCAGTTCTCCGGGACTAGCCTACGAGCAGTACTTC.

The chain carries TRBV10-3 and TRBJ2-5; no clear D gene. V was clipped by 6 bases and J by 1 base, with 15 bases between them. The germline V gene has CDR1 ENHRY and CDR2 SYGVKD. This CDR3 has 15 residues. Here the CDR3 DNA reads TGTGCCATCAGGGATTCAGACACATTCCAAGAGACCCAGTACTTC. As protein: CAIRDSDTFQETQYF.

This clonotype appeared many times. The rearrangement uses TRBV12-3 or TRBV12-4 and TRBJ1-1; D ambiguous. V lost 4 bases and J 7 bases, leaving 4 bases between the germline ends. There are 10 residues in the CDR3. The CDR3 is CASSWGEAFF. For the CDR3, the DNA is TGTGCCAGCAGTTGGGGTGAAGCTTTCTTT.

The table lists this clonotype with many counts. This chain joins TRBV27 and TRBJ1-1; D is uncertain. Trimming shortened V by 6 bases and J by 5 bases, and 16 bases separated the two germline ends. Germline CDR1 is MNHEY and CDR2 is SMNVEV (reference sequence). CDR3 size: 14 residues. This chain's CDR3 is CASSYRPGGTEAFF. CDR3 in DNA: TGTGCCAGCAGCTACCGCCCCGGTGGAACTGAAGCTTTCTTT.

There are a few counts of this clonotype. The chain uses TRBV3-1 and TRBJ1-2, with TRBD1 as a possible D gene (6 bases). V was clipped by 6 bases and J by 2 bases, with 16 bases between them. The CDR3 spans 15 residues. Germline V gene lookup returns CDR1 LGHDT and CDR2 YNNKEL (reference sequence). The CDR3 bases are TGTGCCAGCAGTCAATTCGACAGGCCCAACTATGGCTACACCTTC. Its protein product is CASSQFDRPNYGYTF.

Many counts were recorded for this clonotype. The CDR3 DNA sequence: TGTGCCAGCAGTTTTTCAGCCCCGAGGGTTGGCGGGGAGCTGTTTTTT. Its translation: CASSFSAPRVGGELFF. The genes are TRBV27 and TRBJ2-2; a weak D match, TRBD2 (5 bases). CDR3 length: 16 amino acids. CDR1 is MNHEY, CDR2 SMNVEV, per germline (reference sequence). V dropped 3 bases and J dropped 7 bases, with 18 bases sitting between them.

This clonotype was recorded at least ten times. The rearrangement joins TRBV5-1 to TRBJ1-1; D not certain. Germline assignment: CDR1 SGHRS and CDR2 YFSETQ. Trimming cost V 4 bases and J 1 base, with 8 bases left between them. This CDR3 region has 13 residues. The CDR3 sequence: CASSPSPNTEAFF. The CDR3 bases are TGCGCCAGCAGCCCCTCCCCGAACACTGAAGCTTTCTTT. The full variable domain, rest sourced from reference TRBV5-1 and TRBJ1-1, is KAGVTQTPRYLIKTRGQQVTLSCSPISGHRSVSWYQQTPGQGLQFLFEYFSETQRNKGNFPGRFSGRQFSNSRSEMNVSTLELGDSALYLCASSPSPNTEAFFGQGTRLTVV.

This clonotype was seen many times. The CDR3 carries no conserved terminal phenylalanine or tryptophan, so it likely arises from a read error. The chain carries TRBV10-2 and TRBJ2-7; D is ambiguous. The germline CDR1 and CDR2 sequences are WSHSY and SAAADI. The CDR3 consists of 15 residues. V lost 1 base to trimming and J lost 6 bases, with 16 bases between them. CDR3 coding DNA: TGCGCCAGCAGTGAGTTGACCCGCCGCGCCTCCGAGCAGTACATC. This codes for CASSELTRRASEQYI.

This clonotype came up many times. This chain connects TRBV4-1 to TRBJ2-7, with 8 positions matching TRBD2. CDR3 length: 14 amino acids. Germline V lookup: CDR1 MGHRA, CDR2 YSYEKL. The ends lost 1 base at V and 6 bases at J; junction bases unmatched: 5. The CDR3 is CASSQGAGGFEQYF. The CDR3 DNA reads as TGCGCCAGCAGCCAAGGGGCGGGAGGTTTCGAGCAGTACTTC.

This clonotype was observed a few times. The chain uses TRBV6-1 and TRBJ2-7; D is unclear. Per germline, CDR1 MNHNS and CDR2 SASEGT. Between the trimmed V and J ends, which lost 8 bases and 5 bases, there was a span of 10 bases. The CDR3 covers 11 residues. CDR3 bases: TGTGCCAGCTCCCTCGTCCACGAGCAGTACTTC. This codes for CASSLVHEQYF.

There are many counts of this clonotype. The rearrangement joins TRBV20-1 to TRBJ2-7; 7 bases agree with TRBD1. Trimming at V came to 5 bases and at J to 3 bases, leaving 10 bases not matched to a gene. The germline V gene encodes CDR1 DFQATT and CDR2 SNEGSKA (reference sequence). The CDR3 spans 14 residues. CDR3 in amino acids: CSAALPGGDYEQYF. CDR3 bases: TGCAGTGCTGCGTTGCCAGGGGGTGACTACGAGCAGTACTTC.

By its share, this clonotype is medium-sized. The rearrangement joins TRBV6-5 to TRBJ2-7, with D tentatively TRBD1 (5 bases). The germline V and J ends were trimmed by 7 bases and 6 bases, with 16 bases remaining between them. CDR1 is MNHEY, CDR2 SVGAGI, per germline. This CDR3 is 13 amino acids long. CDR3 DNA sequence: TGTGCCAGCACGACAGTGGAAGGGGTCGAGCAGTACTTC. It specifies CASTTVEGVEQYF.

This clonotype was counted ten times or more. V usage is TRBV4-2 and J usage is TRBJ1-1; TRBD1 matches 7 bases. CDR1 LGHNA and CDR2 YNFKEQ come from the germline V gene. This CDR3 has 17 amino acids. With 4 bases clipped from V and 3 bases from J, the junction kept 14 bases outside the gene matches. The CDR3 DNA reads TGTGCCAGCAGCCCTATTTGGACAGGACGAGGTGACACTGAAGCTTTCTTT. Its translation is CASSPIWTGRGDTEAFF.

CDR3 coding DNA: TGTGCCAGCAGTCCCGAGGCGGGGCCCTACGAGCAGTACTTC. Protein sequence: CASSPEAGPYEQYF. The V call is TRBV6-4, the J call TRBJ2-7; D might be TRBD2 (6 bases). The CDR3 totals 14 residues. Between the trimmed V and J ends, which lost 5 bases and 2 bases, there was a span of 13 bases. The germline gives CDR1 MRHNA, CDR2 SNTAGT.

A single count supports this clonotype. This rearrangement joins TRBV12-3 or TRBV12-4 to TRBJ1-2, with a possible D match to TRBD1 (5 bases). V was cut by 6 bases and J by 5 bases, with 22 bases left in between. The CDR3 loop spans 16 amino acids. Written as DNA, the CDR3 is TGTGCCAGCAGCCCGGGACTACCCTACTCCGGGTATGGCTACACCTTC. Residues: CASSPGLPYSGYGYTF.

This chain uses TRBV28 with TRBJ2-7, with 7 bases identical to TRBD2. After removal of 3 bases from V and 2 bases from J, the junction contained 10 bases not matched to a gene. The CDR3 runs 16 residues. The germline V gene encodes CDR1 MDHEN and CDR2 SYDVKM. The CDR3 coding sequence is TGTGCCAGCAGTTTCCTCCCCTGGGGAGGGGCCTACGAGCAGTACTTC. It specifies CASSFLPWGGAYEQYF.

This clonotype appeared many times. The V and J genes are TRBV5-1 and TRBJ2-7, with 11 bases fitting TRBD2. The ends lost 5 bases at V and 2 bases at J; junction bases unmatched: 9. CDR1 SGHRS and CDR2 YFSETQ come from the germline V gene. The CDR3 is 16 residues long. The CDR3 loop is CASSSVTSGGPYEQYF. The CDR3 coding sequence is TGCGCCAGCAGTTCGGTAACTAGCGGGGGTCCCTACGAGCAGTACTTC.

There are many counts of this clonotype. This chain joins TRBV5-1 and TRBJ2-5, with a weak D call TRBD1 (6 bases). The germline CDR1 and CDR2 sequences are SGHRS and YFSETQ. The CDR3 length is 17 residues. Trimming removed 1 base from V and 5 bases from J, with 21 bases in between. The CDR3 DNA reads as TGCGCCAGCAGCTTGTCTCTGATAGGACAGTGGAGGGAGACCCAGTACTTC. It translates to CASSLSLIGQWRETQYF.

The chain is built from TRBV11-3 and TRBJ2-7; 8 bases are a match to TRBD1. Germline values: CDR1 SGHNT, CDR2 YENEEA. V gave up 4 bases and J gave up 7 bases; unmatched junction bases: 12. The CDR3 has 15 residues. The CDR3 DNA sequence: TGTGCCAGCAGCTCCCGGGACAGGCCCTTTGGGGAGCAGTACTTC. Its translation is CASSSRDRPFGEQYF.

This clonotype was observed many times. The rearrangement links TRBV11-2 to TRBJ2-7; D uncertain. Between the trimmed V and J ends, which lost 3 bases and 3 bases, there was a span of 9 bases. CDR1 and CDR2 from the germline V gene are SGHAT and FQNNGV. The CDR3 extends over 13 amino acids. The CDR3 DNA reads TGTGCCAGCAGCTTTGCCGATAACTACGAGCAGTACTTC. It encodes CASSFADNYEQYF.

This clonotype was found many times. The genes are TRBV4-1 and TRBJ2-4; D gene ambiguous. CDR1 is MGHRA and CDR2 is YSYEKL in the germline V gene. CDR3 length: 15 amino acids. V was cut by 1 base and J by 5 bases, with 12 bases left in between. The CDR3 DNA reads TGCGCCAGCAGCCAAGGGGTCGGCTACCAAAACATTCAGTACTTC. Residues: CASSQGVGYQNIQYF.

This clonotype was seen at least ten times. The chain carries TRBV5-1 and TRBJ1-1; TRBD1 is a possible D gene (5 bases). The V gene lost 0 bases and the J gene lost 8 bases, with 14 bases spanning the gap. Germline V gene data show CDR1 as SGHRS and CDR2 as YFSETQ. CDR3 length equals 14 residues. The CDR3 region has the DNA TGCGCCAGCAGCTTGGAATCAGGGAACCAAGAAGCTTTCTTT. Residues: CASSLESGNQEAFF.

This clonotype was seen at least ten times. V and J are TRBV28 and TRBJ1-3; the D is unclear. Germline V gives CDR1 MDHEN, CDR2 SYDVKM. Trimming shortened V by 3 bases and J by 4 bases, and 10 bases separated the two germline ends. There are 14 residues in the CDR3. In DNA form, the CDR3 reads TGTGCCAGCAGTTTTCTTCCGCTAGGAAACACCATATATTTT. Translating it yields CASSFLPLGNTIYF.

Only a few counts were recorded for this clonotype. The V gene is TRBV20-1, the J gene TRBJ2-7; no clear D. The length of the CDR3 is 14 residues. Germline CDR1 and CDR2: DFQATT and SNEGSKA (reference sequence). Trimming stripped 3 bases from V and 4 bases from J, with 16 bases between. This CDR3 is CSARKTGLGYEQYF. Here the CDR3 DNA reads TGCAGTGCTAGGAAGACGGGCCTTGGGTACGAGCAGTACTTC.

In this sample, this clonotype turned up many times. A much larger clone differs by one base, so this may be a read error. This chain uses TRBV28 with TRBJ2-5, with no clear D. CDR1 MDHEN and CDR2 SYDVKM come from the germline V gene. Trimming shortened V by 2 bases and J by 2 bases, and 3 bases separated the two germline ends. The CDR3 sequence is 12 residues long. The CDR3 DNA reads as TGTGCCAGCAGTTTAAGGCAAGAGACCCAGTACTTC. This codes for CASSLRQETQYF.

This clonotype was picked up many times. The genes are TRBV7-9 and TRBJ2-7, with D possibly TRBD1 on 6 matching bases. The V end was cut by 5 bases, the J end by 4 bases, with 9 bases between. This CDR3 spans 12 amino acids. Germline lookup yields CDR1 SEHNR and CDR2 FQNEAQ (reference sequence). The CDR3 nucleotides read TGTGCCAGCAGCGCCGACAGGTACGAGCAGTACTTC. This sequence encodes CASSADRYEQYF.

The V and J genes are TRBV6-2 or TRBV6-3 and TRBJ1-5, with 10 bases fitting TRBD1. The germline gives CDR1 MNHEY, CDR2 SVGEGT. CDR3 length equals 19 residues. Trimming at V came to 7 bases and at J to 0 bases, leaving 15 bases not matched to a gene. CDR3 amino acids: CASTPRGQGTLYSNQPQHF. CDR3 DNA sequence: TGTGCCAGCACCCCTCGGGGACAGGGGACCCTCTATAGCAATCAGCCCCAGCATTTT.